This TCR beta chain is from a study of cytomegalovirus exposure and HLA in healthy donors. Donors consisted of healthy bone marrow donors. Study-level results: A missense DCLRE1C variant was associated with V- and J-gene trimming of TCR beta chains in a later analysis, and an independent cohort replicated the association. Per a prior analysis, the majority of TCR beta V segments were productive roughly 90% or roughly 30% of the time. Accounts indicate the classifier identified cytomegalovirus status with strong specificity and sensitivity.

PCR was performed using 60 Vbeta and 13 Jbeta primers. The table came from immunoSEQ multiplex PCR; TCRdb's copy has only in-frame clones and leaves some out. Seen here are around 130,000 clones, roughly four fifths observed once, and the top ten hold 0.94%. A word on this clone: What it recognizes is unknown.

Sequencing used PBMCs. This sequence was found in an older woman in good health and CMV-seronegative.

The CDR3 sequence is CASRGRADSYNSPLHF. The DNA for the CDR3 is TGTGCCAGCCGGGGGAGGGCGGACTCCTATAATTCACCCCTCCACTTT. The V gene is TRBV27, the J gene TRBJ1-6; tentative D call: TRBD1 (5 bases). Germline loops: CDR1 MNHEY, CDR2 SMNVEV (reference sequence). This CDR3 is 16 amino acids long. The ends were cut back, 8 bases at V and 0 bases at J, with 14 bases in the middle.